This T cell receptor (beta chain) was captured in a study of T cell changes during pregnancy in multiple sclerosis. TCRdb's table, derived via immunoSEQ multiplex PCR, lists solely in-frame clones and lacks some. The repertoire holds about 8,500 clones, with around nine tenths as singletons. Trimming took 0 bases from V and 6 from J, leaving 9 bases between them. Germline CDR1 PRHDT, CDR2 FYEKMQ (reference sequence). The CDR3 is 14 amino acids. J is TRBJ2-4 and V is TRBV13, with a tentative D call TRBD2 (7 bases). The sequencing used CD8+ T cells from peripheral blood mononuclear cells, collected in the first trimester of pregnancy. This receptor was identified in a female donor in good health, enrolled as a control in a pregnancy study. This chain's CDR3 is CASSLGGGGNIQYF. Written as DNA, the CDR3 is TGTGCCAGCAGCTTAGGAGGGGGGGGAAACATTCAGTACTTC.